This paragraph reports one TCR beta chain. As handled by the study authors: Reference gene primers were amplified, and this amplification served to estimate nucleated cell counts. The repertoire was sequenced with immunoSEQ multiplex PCR; TCRdb's copy has only in-frame clones and lacks some. The D gene and trimming were derived from the DNA, and the V and J assignments and clone size from that table. The repertoire includes 350,000 or so clones, 92% of them detected once, and approximately 17% sits in the top ten. The data were obtained in a study of blood T cell repertoires in COVID-19. Looked up from germline, CDR1 is MDHEN and CDR2 is SYDVKM. The CDR3 is made up of 13 amino acids. V gave up 4 bases and J gave up 1 base, with 7 bases separating them.

The TCR was taken from a woman in her 30s who had recovered from COVID-19. The source material was PBMCs or T cells enriched from blood (not recorded which). J is TRBJ1-1 and V is TRBV28; maybe TRBD1 (5 bases). CDR3 residues: CASSWGPNTEAFF. In DNA, the CDR3 is TGTGCCAGCAGTTGGGGCCCGAACACTGAAGCTTTCTTT.